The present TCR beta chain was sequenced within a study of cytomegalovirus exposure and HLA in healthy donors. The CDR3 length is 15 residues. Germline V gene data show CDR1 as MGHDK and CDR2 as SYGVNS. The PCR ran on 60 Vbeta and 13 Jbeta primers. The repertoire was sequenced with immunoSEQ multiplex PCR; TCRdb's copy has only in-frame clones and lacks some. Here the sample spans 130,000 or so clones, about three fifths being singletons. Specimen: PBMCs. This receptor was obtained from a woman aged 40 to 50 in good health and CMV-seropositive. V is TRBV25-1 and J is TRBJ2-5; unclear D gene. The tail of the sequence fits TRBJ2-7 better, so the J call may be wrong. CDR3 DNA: TGTGCCAGCAGTGAATCGGGTGTACTTTCCTACGAGCAGTACTTC. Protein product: CASSESGVLSYEQYF.